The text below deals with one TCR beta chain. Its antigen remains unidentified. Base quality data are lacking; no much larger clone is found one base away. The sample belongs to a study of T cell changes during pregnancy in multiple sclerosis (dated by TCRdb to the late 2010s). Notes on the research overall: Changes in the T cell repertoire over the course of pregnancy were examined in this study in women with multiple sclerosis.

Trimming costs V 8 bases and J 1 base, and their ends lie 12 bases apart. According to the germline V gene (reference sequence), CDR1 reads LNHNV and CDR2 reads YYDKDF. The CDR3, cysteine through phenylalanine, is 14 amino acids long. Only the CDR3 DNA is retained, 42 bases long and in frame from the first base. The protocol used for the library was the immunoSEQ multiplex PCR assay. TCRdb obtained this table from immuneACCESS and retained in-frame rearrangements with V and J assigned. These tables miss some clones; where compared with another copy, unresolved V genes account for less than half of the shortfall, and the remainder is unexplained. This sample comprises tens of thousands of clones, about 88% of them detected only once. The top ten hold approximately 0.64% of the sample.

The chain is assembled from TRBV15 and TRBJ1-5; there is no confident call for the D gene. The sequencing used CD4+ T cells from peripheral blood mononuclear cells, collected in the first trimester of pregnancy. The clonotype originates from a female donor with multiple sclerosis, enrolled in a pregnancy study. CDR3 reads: CATAIAESNQPQHF. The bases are TGTGCCACCGCAATTGCCGAGAGCAATCAGCCCCAGCATTTT.